Shown below are 6 T cell receptor beta chains from a single sample sequenced in a study of T cells in Graves' hyperthyroidism and ophthalmopathy. TCR beta CDR3 regions were amplified from RNA transcripts. A set of HTBI primers served as the primers for a first-round RT-PCR of the TCR CDR3. MiXCR was run by TCRdb on the multiplex PCR reads, yielding one entry per CDR3 protein. Counted here are a few hundred thousand distinct CDR3 sequences, around 21% occurring once; the ten biggest clones make up roughly 29%. Sequenced sample: blood. Receptors were obtained from a man aged 18-30 years with Graves' hyperthyroidism.

Only a few counts were recorded for this clonotype. A read error is possible here, since a much larger clone lies one base away. V usage is TRBV24-1 and J usage is TRBJ2-2, with D perhaps TRBD1 (6 bases). Germline CDR1 reads KGHDR; CDR2 reads SFDVKD. V shed 10 bases and J shed 0 bases, with 11 bases lying between them. The CDR3 runs 14 residues. The CDR3 DNA follows: TGTGCCACAGCCGGGACATCGAACACCGGGGAGCTGTTTTTT. Amino acids: CATAGTSNTGELFF.

Only a few counts were recorded for this clonotype. This chain uses TRBV18 with TRBJ2-4; D may correspond to TRBD1 or TRBD2 (5 bases each). V gave up 2 bases and J gave up 0 bases, with 8 bases separating them. CDR3 length equals 15 residues. Per the germline V gene, CDR1 is KGHSH and CDR2 is LQKENI. CDR3 DNA sequence: TGTGCCAGCTCACCAGGGGACGGAGCCAAAAACATTCAGTACTTC. Protein product: CASSPGDGAKNIQYF.

This clonotype was detected many times. The gene calls are TRBV28 and TRBJ1-2, with TRBD1 matching over 12 bases. This CDR3 region has 15 residues. Trimming cost V 3 bases and J 6 bases; bases outside gene matches: 5. Looked up from germline, CDR1 is MDHEN and CDR2 is SYDVKM. The CDR3, as DNA: TGTGCCAGCAGTTTTACCGGGACAGGGGGCGATGGCTACACCTTC. Its protein product is CASSFTGTGGDGYTF.

This clonotype was counted ten times or more. The CDR3 reads CSASGGGAGYGTQYF. DNA for the CDR3: TGCAGTGCTAGTGGTGGGGGGGCTGGGTATGGGACCCAGTACTTC. This chain links TRBV20-1 with TRBJ2-5, with D possibly matching TRBD2 (7 bases). This CDR3 is built from 15 residues. The germline V and J ends were trimmed by 3 bases and 7 bases, with 21 bases remaining between them. CDR1 DFQATT and CDR2 SNEGSKA come from the germline V gene (reference sequence).

In its sample, this clonotype was seen many times. V usage is TRBV27 and J usage is TRBJ1-1; D is uncertain. Germline assignment: CDR1 MNHEY and CDR2 SMNVEV (reference sequence). The CDR3 length is 13 residues. The V end lost 3 bases, the J end lost 6 bases, and 11 bases lay between the germline ends. The CDR3 DNA is TGTGCCAGCAGTTTGGCCGGGTGGCCTGAAGCTTTCTTT. Its protein product is CASSLAGWPEAFF.

CDR3 amino acids: CASSYLGWWEMTNYGYTF. DNA of the CDR3: TGTGCCAGCAGTTACCTCGGTTGGTGGGAGATGACTAACTATGGCTACACCTTC. The rearrangement uses TRBV6-8 and TRBJ1-2; no reliable D call. Trimming left V 2 bases short and J 0 bases short, with 19 bases between. This CDR3 contains 18 residues. Germline V lookup: CDR1 MNHGY, CDR2 SAAAGT.